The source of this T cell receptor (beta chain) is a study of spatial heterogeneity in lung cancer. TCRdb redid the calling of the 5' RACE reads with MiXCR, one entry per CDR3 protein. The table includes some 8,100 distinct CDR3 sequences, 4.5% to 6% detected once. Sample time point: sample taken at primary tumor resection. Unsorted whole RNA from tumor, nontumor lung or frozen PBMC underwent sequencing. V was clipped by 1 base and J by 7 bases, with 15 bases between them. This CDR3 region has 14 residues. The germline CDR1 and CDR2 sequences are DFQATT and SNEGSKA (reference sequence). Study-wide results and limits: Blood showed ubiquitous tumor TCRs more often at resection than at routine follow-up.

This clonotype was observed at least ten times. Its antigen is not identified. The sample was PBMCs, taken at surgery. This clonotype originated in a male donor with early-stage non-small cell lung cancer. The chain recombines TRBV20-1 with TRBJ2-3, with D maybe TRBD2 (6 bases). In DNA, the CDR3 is TGCAGTGCTAGAGTAGCGGAACAGGCTAATACGCAGTATTTT. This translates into CSARVAEQANTQYF.